One and the same sample provided the 18 T cell receptor beta chains below, sequenced in a study of neurological immune-mediated disorders. Via MiXCR, TCRdb re-called the 5' RACE reads, giving one row per CDR3 protein. Among 45,000 to 60,000 distinct CDR3 sequences listed, 3.6% were seen once. Sequencing input: PBMCs. The origin of the receptors is a man aged 25 to 40 with multiple sclerosis.

This clonotype showed up many times. The CDR3, as DNA: TGCGCCAGCAGCCCTCTACTAGGGAGCACAGATACGCAGTATTTT. It encodes CASSPLLGSTDTQYF. This chain links TRBV5-1 with TRBJ2-3; weak D call: TRBD2 (5 bases). Germline CDR1 reads SGHRS; CDR2 reads YFSETQ. The V end was cut by 4 bases, the J end by 0 bases, with 12 bases between. The CDR3 totals 15 residues.

This chain connects TRBV18 to TRBJ2-7; 7 bases fit TRBD1. The junction had 7 bases not matched to a gene; V was cut back by 4 bases and J by 4 bases. Germline V lookup: CDR1 KGHSH, CDR2 LQKENI. CDR3 size: 14 residues. CDR3: CASSRDRDAYEQYF. CDR3 sequence (DNA): TGTGCCAGCTCACGAGACAGGGATGCATACGAGCAGTACTTC.

This clonotype was found many times. The V call is TRBV11-2, the J call TRBJ2-5, with TRBD2 as a possible D gene (6 bases). Trimming took 0 bases from V and 4 from J, leaving 18 bases between them. Germline lookup yields CDR1 SGHAT and CDR2 FQNNGV. The length of the CDR3 is 17 residues. In DNA, the CDR3 is TGTGCCAGCAGCTTAGATTTCCGCAGGGAGGTGGGAGAGACCCAGTACTTC. Its protein is CASSLDFRREVGETQYF.

This clonotype has a count of ten or more. The chain recombines TRBV20-1 with TRBJ2-1, with 8 bases that match TRBD1. Germline V gene lookup returns CDR1 DFQATT and CDR2 SNEGSKA (reference sequence). The CDR3 is made up of 18 amino acids. V lost 1 base to trimming and J lost 5 bases; unmatched junction nucleotides: 16. CDR3 sequence: CSARGTGRGPEVHNEQFF. The CDR3 region has the DNA TGCAGTGCTAGAGGGACAGGGCGCGGTCCAGAGGTCCACAATGAGCAGTTCTTC.

This clonotype appeared once. This sequence joins TRBV13 and TRBJ2-1, with D maybe TRBD2 (7 bases). This CDR3 contains 15 residues. The germline V gene encodes CDR1 PRHDT and CDR2 FYEKMQ (reference sequence). V lost 4 bases, J lost 5 bases, and 15 bases lay in between. CDR3: CASSSGASGHNEQFF. DNA of the CDR3: TGTGCCAGCAGCTCGGGGGCTAGCGGACACAATGAGCAGTTCTTC.

There are many counts of this clonotype. Germline and junction disagree at one end, which may indicate a read error. V gene TRBV7-7 combines with J gene TRBJ2-3; TRBD1 matches at 10 bases. The CDR3 loop spans 16 amino acids. CDR1 and CDR2 (germline): SSHAT, FNYEAQ (reference sequence). The CDR3 spells CASSISGTGAPDTQYF. CDR3 in DNA: TGTGCTAGCAGCATATCCGGGACAGGGGCCCCAGATACGCAGTATTTT.

This clonotype was found many times. This rearrangement joins TRBV6-5 to TRBJ2-3; no clear D. CDR3 length: 13 residues. CDR1 is MNHEY and CDR2 is SVGAGI in the germline V gene. V dropped 6 bases and J dropped 7 bases, with 14 bases sitting between them. Here the CDR3 DNA reads TGTGCCAGCAGCAAAGAAATCCGGAATACGCAGTATTTT. Its translation: CASSKEIRNTQYF.

This clonotype was observed many times. The chain carries TRBV9 and TRBJ2-7, with 10 bases matching TRBD1. From germline, CDR1 is SGDLS and CDR2 YYNGEE. This CDR3 comprises 16 residues. V lost 4 bases and J lost 5; bases outside the gene matches: 12. Written as DNA, the CDR3 is TGTGCCAGCAGCCCCCCCACCGGGACAGGGGACCACGAGCAGTACTTC. Protein sequence: CASSPPTGTGDHEQYF. Filled out from reference TRBV9 and TRBJ2-7, the complete variable domain reads DSGVTQTPKHLITATGQRVTLRCSPRSGDLSVYWYQQSLDQGLQFLIQYYNGEERAKGNILERFSAQQFPDLHSELNLSSLELGDSALYFCASSPPTGTGDHEQYFGPGTRLTVT.

The table lists this clonotype with many counts. V is TRBV7-8 and J is TRBJ2-2, with D uncertain. This CDR3 region has 15 residues. Germline V gives CDR1 SGHVS, CDR2 FQNEAQ. V was cut by 3 bases and J by 1 base, with 9 bases left in between. CDR3 DNA sequence: TGTGCCAGCAGCTTCGCTAACGTGAACACCGGGGAGCTGTTTTTT. It codes for CASSFANVNTGELFF.

In its sample, this clonotype ranks as medium-sized. The chain recombines TRBV5-1 with TRBJ2-7; 7 positions agree with TRBD2. The CDR3 runs to 15 residues. From germline, CDR1 is SGHRS and CDR2 YFSETQ. J gave up 5 bases and V 1 base, and 9 bases lay outside the gene matches. The CDR3 spells CASSLSGSGINEQYF. The CDR3 nucleotides are TGCGCCAGCAGCTTGAGTGGGAGCGGGATCAACGAGCAGTACTTC.

This clonotype was seen more than once but under ten times. A much more abundant neighbour one base away suggests this may be a read error. This chain connects TRBV19 to TRBJ1-2; D call uncertain. Germline V lookup: CDR1 LNHDA, CDR2 SQIVND (reference sequence). CDR3 length: 12 amino acids. V was trimmed by 10 bases and J by 2 bases, leaving 11 bases between them. The CDR3 DNA reads as TGTGCCATTTGGGGAAAGAACTATGGCTACACCTTC. Protein sequence: CAIWGKNYGYTF.

This clonotype was recorded at least ten times. DNA for the CDR3: TGTGCCAGCAGTGAAATTGGTGGGGCCAACGTCCTGACTTTC. It is translated as CASSEIGGANVLTF. This rearrangement joins TRBV6-1 to TRBJ2-6; D not resolved. The CDR3 length is 14 residues. V lost 2 bases to trimming and J lost 3 bases, with 5 bases between them. Germline V gene lookup returns CDR1 MNHNS and CDR2 SASEGT.

The table lists this clonotype with many counts. This sequence joins TRBV3-1 and TRBJ1-3; D ambiguous. From germline, CDR1 is LGHDT and CDR2 YNNKEL (reference sequence). The CDR3 is 13 residues long. Trimming took off 5 bases at V and 1 base at J, with 6 bases between the two ends. This CDR3 reads CASSALSGNTIYF. Here the CDR3 DNA reads TGTGCCAGCAGCGCCCTATCTGGAAACACCATATATTTT. The full variable domain, with the rest looked up from reference TRBV3-1 and TRBJ1-3, is DTAVSQTPKYLVTQMGNDKSIKCEQNLGHDTMYWYKQDSKKFLKIMFSYNNKELIINETVPNRFSPKSPDKAHLNLHINSLELGDSAVYFCASSALSGNTIYFGEGSWLTVV.

This clonotype was observed many times. The chain recombines TRBV6-5 with TRBJ1-1; D is perhaps TRBD1 (5 bases). Looked up from germline, CDR1 is MNHEY and CDR2 is SVGAGI. Deletions cut 7 bases from V and 2 bases from J, with 14 bases between. The CDR3 totals 14 residues. Here the CDR3 DNA reads TGTGCCAGCAAGGGGTTAGAGGTTAACACTGAAGCTTTCTTT. Amino acids: CASKGLEVNTEAFF.

This clonotype has a count of ten or more. The chain links TRBV20-1 to TRBJ1-1; tentatively, D is TRBD1 (6 bases). This CDR3 is built from 14 residues. V gave up 2 bases and J gave up 2 bases, with 12 bases separating them. Germline V gene data show CDR1 as DFQATT and CDR2 as SNEGSKA (reference sequence). The CDR3 region is CSARKAGVNTEAFF. In nucleotides, the CDR3 is TGCAGTGCTAGAAAAGCAGGGGTCAACACTGAAGCTTTCTTT.

This clonotype was counted ten times or more. The V and J genes are TRBV7-2 and TRBJ1-1; 8 bases map to TRBD1. J gave up 5 bases and V 3 bases, and 2 bases lay outside the gene matches. Germline lookup yields CDR1 SGHTA and CDR2 FQGNSA. The CDR3 extends over 13 amino acids. The CDR3 DNA follows: TGTGCCAGCAGCTTCCAGGGGGCAACTGAAGCTTTCTTT. This gives the protein CASSFQGATEAFF.

This clonotype has ten or more counts. This chain's CDR3 is CASSLLGLDTEAFF. DNA for the CDR3: TGTGCCAGCAGTTTATTGGGGTTGGACACTGAAGCTTTCTTT. The V call is TRBV27, the J call TRBJ1-1; D is unclear. The CDR3 sequence is 14 residues long. Germline CDR1 and CDR2: MNHEY and SMNVEV (reference sequence). V was clipped by 1 base and J by 3 bases, with 9 bases between them.

At least ten counts were recorded for this clonotype. The chain recombines TRBV20-1 with TRBJ2-3; TRBD1 might be the D (6 bases). This CDR3 contains 14 residues. Trimming cost V 4 bases and J 6 bases, with 17 bases left between them. Germline lookup yields CDR1 DFQATT and CDR2 SNEGSKA (reference sequence). The CDR3 bases are TGCAGTGCTAACGAACGGCAAGGGGGTGATACGCAGTATTTT. It is translated as CSANERQGGDTQYF.